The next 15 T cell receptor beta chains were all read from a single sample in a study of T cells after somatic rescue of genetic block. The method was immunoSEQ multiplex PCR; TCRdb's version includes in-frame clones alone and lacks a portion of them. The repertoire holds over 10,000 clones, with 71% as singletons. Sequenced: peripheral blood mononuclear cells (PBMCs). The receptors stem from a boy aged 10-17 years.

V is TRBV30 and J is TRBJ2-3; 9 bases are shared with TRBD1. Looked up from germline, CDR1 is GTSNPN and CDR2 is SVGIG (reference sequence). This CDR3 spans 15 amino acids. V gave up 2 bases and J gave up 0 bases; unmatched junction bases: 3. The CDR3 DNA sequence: TGTGCCTGGAGTAGGGGGACAGGGAGCACAGATACGCAGTATTTT. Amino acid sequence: CAWSRGTGSTDTQYF. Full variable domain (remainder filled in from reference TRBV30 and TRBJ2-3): SQTIHQWPATLVQPVGSPLSLECTVEGTSNPNLYWYRQAAGRGLQLLFYSVGIGQISSEVPQNLSASRPQDRQFILSSKKLLLSDSGFYLCAWSRGTGSTDTQYFGPGTRLTVL.

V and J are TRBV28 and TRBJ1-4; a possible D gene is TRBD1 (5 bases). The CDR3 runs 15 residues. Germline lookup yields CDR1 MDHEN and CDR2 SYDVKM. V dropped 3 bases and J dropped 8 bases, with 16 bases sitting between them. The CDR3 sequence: CASSLGVLGAEKLFF. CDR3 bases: TGTGCCAGCAGTTTGGGGGTCCTCGGGGCCGAAAAACTGTTTTTT.

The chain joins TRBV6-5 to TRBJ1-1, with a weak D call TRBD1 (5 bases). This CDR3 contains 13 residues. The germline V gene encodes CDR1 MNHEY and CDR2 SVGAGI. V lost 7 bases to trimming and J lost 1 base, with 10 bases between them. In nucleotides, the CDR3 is TGTGCCAGCACCCCCGACAGGAACACTGAAGCTTTCTTT. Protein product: CASTPDRNTEAFF.

The CDR3 nucleotides read TGTGCCATCAGTGAGACTCCATCTTTGGGCTACAATGAGCAGTTCTTC. Translation: CAISETPSLGYNEQFF. This chain connects TRBV10-3 to TRBJ2-1, with D unclear. The CDR3 is 16 amino acids. V shed 2 bases and J shed 3 bases, with 14 bases lying between them. In germline, CDR1 is ENHRY, CDR2 SYGVKD.

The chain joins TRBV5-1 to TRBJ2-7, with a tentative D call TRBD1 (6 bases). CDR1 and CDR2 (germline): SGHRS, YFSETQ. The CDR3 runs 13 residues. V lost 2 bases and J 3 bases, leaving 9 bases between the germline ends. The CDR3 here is CASSFRDNYEQYF. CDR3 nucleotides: TGCGCCAGCAGCTTCCGGGACAACTACGAGCAGTACTTC.

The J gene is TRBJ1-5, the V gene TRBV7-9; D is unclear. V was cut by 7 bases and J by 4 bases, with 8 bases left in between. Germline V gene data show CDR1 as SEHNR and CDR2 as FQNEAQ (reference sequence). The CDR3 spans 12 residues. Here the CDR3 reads CASTSRNQPQHF. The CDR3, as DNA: TGTGCCAGCACCTCCCGTAATCAGCCCCAGCATTTT.

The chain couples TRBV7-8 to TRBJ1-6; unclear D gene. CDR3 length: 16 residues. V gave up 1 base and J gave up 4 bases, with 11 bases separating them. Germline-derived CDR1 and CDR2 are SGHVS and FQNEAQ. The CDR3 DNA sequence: TGTGCCAGCAGCTTAGAGAGGAGGGAGTATAATTCACCCCTCCACTTT. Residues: CASSLERREYNSPLHF.

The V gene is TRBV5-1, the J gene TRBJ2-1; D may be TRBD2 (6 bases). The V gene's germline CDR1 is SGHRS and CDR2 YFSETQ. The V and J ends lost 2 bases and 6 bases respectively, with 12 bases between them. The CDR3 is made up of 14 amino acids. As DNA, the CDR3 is TGCGCCAGCAGCTTTGGTGGGGGGATCAATGAGCAGTTCTTC. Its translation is CASSFGGGINEQFF.

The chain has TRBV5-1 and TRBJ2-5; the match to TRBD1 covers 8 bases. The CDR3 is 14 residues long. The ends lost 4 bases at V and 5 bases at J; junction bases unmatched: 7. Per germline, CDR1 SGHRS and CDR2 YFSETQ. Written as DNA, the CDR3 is TGCGCCAGCAGCACTAGACAGGGGCGGGAGACCCAGTACTTC. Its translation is CASSTRQGRETQYF.

The CDR3 DNA reads as TGTGCCAGTAGTCACGTTGCTGGGAGGGGGGCTGAATATACGCAGTATTTT. Translating it yields CASSHVAGRGAEYTQYF. The V call is TRBV19, the J call TRBJ2-3; D is perhaps TRBD2 (7 bases). Germline CDR1 reads LNHDA; CDR2 reads SQIVND (reference sequence). V lost 5 bases to trimming and J lost 7 bases, with 25 bases between them. This CDR3 comprises 17 residues.

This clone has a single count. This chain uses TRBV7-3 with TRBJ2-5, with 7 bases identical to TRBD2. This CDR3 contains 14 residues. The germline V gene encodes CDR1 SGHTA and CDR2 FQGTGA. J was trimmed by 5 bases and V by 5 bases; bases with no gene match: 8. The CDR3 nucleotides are TGTGCCAGCAGCCGGAGTGGGGGAGGGGAGACCCAGTACTTC. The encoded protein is CASSRSGGGETQYF.

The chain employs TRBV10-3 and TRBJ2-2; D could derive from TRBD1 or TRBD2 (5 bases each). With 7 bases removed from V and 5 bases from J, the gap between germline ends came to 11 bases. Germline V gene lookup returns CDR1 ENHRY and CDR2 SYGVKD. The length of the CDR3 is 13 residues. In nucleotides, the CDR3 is TGTGCCATCACTCGGGACGGGACCGGGGAGCTGTTTTTT. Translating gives CAITRDGTGELFF.

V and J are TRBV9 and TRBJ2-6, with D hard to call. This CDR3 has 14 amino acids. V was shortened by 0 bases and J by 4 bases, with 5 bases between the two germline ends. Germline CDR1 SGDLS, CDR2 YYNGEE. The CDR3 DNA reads TGTGCCAGCAGCGTAGCCTCCGGGGCCAACGTCCTGACTTTC. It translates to CASSVASGANVLTF.

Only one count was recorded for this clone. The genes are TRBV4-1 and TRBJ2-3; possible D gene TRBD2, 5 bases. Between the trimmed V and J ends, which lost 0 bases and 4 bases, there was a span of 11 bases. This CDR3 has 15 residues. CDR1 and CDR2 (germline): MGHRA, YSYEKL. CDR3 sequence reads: CASSQDRGSPDTQYF. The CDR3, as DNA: TGCGCCAGCAGCCAAGATCGGGGTAGCCCAGATACGCAGTATTTT.

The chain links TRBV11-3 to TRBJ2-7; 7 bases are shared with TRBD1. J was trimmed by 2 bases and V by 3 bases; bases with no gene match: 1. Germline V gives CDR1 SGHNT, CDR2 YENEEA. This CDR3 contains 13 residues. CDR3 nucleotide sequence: TGTGCCAGCAGCTTGACAGGGACCTACGAGCAGTACTTC. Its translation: CASSLTGTYEQYF.